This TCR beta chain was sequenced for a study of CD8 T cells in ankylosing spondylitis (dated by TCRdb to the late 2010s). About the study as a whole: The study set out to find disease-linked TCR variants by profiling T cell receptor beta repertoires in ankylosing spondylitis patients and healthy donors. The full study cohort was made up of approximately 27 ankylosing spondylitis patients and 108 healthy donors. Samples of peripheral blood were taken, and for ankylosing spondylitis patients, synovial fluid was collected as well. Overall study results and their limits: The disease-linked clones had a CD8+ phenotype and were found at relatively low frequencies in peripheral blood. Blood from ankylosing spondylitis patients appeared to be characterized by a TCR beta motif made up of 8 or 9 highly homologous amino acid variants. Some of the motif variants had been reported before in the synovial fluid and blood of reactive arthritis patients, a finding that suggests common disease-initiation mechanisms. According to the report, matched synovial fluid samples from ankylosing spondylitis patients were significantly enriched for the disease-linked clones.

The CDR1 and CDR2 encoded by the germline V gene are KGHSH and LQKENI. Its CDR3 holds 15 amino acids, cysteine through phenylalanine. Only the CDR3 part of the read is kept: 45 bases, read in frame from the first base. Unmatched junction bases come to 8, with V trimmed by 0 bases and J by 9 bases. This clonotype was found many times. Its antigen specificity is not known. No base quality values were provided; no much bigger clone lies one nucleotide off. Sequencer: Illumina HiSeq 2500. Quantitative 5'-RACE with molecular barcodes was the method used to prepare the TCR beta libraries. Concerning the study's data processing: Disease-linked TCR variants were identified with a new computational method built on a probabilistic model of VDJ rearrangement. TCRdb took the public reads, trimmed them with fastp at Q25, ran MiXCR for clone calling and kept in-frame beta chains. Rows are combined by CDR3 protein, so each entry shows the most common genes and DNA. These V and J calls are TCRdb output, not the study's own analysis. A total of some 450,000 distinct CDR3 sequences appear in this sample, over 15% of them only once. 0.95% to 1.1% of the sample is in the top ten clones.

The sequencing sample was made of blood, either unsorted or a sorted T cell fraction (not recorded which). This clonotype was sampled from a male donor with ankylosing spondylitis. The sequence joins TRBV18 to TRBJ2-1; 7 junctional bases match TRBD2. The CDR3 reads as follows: CASSPPRGDTSEQFF. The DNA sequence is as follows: TGTGCCAGCTCACCACCCCGGGGGGATACGTCTGAGCAGTTCTTC.